A selection of T cell receptor beta chains follows, all from one sample in a study of blood T cell repertoires in COVID-19. Repertoires were generated with immunoSEQ multiplex PCR, while TCRdb's copy carries only in-frame clones and drops some. The data hold about 64,000 clones, with approximately 90% observed a single time. Material: peripheral blood. The receptors stem from a man aged 65 to 85 with acute or convalescent COVID-19. Both conserved end residues are trimmed from each CDR3. Part of the rows lack a size; the others show once, few, many or a class for expanded clones.

TRBV14	TRBJ1-2	-	ASSQWGRDSRYYGYT
TRBV28	TRBJ1-5	-	ASSFLGRQQPQH
TRBV6-5	TRBJ1-2	-	ASSYTRDRVNYGYT
TRBV7-3	TRBJ2-5	-	ASSPGQQETQY
TRBV18	TRBJ2-3	-	ASSPTQFTDTQY
TRBV29-1	TRBJ2-7	-	SVDIRAYEQY
TRBV6-6	TRBJ2-2	-	ASSYGQGYTGELF
TRBV27	TRBJ2-3	few	ASSLVAGSLTDTQY
TRBV7-9	TRBJ2-2	-	ASSLGLAGGPRTGELF
TRBV5-8	TRBJ2-1	-	ASELGGGSSYNEQF
TRBV18	TRBJ1-1	-	ASSPDRGNTEAF
TRBV18	TRBJ2-4	-	ASSPGQTTHRNIQY
TRBV30	TRBJ1-4	-	AWSKTGAFNEKLF
TRBV4-3	TRBJ2-2	once	ASSPETGRGELF
TRBV12-5	TRBJ2-5	-	ASGLVRTSGEQIRQY
TRBV28	TRBJ1-1	-	ASRTGGRSEAF
TRBV5-4	TRBJ2-7	-	ASSSDSREQY
TRBV9	TRBJ1-2	-	ASSYDSGGAGQGYT
TRBV7-9	TRBJ1-2	-	ASSPWDTLGGYT
TRBV6-5	TRBJ2-7	-	ASSLSPGSSYEQY
TRBV6-5	TRBJ2-7	-	ASSYPTGLGSYEQY
TRBV3-1/TRBV3-2	TRBJ1-2	-	ASSGRDRGSYGYT
TRBV6-2/TRBV6-3	TRBJ2-5	-	ASSWGRRPGSYY
TRBV24-1	TRBJ1-5	-	ATSDPGQVRQPQH
TRBV4-2	TRBJ2-1	-	ASSPTGGGHEQF
TRBV15	TRBJ2-7	-	ATRAKRGATYEQY
TRBV23-1	TRBJ2-7	-	ASSQLAGVPFPYEQY
TRBV9	TRBJ2-3	-	ASSARTSGDTDTQY
TRBV3-1/TRBV3-2	TRBJ1-1	few	ASSPTGLNTEAF
TRBV11-1	TRBJ2-3	-	ASSLGTYTDTQY
TRBV28	TRBJ2-2	-	ASSSLGGARNTGELF
TRBV6-5	TRBJ1-2	-	ASSLDRGKAGYT
TRBV7-2	TRBJ2-3	-	ASSTYPTSSLSTDTQY
TRBV9	TRBJ2-3	-	ASSVGLAGTDTQY
TRBV2	TRBJ1-1	-	ASSALLRFEAF
TRBV7-9	TRBJ1-3	few	ASSRPEAGNTIY
TRBV4-3	TRBJ2-2	-	ASSQRDGELF
TRBV14	TRBJ2-7	-	ASSETRLRWEQY
TRBV7-2	TRBJ2-2	-	ASTLGQGTGELF
TRBV3-1/TRBV3-2	TRBJ2-1	once	ASSHGTTNEQF
TRBV27	TRBJ1-5	once	ASSFASTNQPQH
TRBV5-6	TRBJ2-2	-	ASSLRLQNTGELF